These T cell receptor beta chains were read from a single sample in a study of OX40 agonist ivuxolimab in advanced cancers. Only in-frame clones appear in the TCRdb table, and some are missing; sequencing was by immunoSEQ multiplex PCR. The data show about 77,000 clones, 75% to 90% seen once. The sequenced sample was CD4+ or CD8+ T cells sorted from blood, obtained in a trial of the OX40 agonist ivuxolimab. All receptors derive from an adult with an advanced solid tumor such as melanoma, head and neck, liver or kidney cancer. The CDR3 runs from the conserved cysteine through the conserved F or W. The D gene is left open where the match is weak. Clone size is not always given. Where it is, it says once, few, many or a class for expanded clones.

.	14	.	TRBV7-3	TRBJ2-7	TGTGCCAGCAGCTTAACACCGGGGCGCTACGAGCAGTACTTT	CASSLTPGRYEQYF
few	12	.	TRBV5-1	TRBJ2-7	TGCGCCAGCAGCTTGTCACCGTACGAGCAGTACTTC	CASSLSPYEQYF
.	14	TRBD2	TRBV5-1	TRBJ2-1	TGCGCCAGCAGCTTGGGTAGCGGGAGGGGTGAGCAGTTCTTC	CASSLGSGRGEQFF
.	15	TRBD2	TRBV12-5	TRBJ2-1	TGTGCTAGTGGTCCCGGACTAGCGGGGGGGCAGAAGCAGTTCTTC	CASGPGLAGGQKQFF
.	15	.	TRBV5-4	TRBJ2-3	TGTGCCAGCAGCCCGACCGGACAGCCGATGGGTACGCAGTATTTT	CASSPTGQPMGTQYF
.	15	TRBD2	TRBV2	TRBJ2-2	TGTGCCAGCAGTGTAGCGGGAGGCTTCACCGGGGAGCTGTTTTTT	CASSVAGGFTGELFF
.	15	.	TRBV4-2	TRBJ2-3	TGTGCCAGCAGACGAGGTGGGGCGGGAACAGATACGCAGTATTTT	CASRRGGAGTDTQYF
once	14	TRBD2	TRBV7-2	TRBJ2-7	TGTGCCAGCAGCTTGAGTAGCGGGAGCCACGAGCAGTACTTC	CASSLSSGSHEQYF
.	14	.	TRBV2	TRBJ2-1	TGTGCCAGCAGCCCCCAACTCGAGTACAATGAGCAGTTCTTC	CASSPQLEYNEQFF
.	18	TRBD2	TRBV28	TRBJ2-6	TGTGCCAGCGGGGAGGGCCCCTGGAAGAGCTCTGGGGCCAACGTCCTGACTTTC	CASGEGPWKSSGANVLTF
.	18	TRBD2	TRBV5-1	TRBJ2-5	TGCGCCAGCAGCTTCCTCGGGAATAGCGGGATTAGTTTGGAGACCCAGTACTTC	CASSFLGNSGISLETQYF
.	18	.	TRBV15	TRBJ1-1	TGTGCCACCAGCAGTAGGGAGGGATGGGGGAACATGAACACTGAAGCTTTCTTT	CATSSREGWGNMNTEAFF
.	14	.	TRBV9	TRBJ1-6	TGTGCCAGCAGGGGGAGCTCCTATAATTCACCCCTCCACTTT	CASRGSSYNSPLHF
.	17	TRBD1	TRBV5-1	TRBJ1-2	TGCGCCAGCAGCTTTGGACAGGGCTTCAGCTCTAACTATGGCTACACCTTC	CASSFGQGFSSNYGYTF
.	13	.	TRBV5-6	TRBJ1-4	TGTGCCAGCAGCTTGTACGTGAGTGAAAAACTGTTTTTT	CASSLYVSEKLFF
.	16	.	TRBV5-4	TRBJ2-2	TGTGCCAGCAGCTCATTTCGACAGGGAGGCACCGGGGAGCTGTTTTTT	CASSSFRQGGTGELFF
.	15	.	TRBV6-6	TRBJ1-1	TGTGCCAGCAGGCCCCAGGCGGGGCGAAACACTGAAGCTTTCTTT	CASRPQAGRNTEAFF
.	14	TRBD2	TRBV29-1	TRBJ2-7	TGCAGCGCCGCGGGGCGGGAGCCCTCCTACGAGCAGTACTTC	CSAAGREPSYEQYF
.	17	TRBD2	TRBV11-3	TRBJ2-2	TGTGCCAGCAGCTTAGCGAGCGGGGGGGCCTTCGCCGGGGAGCTGTTTTTT	CASSLASGGAFAGELFF
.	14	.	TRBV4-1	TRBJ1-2	TGCGCCAGCAGCCAAGACACCTCCCCCTATGGCTACACCTTC	CASSQDTSPYGYTF
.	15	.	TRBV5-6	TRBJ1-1	TGTGCCAGCAGCGGGCCCTTGCCGGAGAACACTGAAGCTTTCTTT	CASSGPLPENTEAFF
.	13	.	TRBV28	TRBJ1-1	TGTGCCAGCAGTATTCCTGTCGGGACTGAAGCTTTCTTT	CASSIPVGTEAFF
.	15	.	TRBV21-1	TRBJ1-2	TGTGCCAGCAGCAAAGTCCGGGACACAGAGGCTGGCTACACCTTC	CASSKVRDTEAGYTF
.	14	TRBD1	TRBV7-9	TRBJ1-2	TGTGCCAGCAGCTCAATGACAGGGACCTATGGCTACACCTTC	CASSSMTGTYGYTF
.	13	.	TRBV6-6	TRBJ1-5	TGTGCCAGCAGTCAGGGAATGAATCAGCCCCAGCATTTT	CASSQGMNQPQHF
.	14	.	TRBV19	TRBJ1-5	TGTGCCAGTAGTCCGGGCCAGCGAAATCAGCCCCAGCATTTT	CASSPGQRNQPQHF
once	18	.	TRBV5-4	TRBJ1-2	TGTGCCAGCAGACGGTACACGGAGGTCTCTGCGGGGGCGCGCGGCTACACCTTC	CASRRYTEVSAGARGYTF
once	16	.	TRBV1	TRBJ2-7	TGCACCAGCAGCCAAGTTCATGCGGGGGGCAAAGACGAGCAGTACTTC	CTSSQVHAGGKDEQYF
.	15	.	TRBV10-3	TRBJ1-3	TGTGCCATCAGTGAGGCCCGGACACCTGGAAACACCATATATTTT	CAISEARTPGNTIYF
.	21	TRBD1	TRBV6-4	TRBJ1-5	TGTGCCAGCAGTGACTCGCTTCTCCGGGACAGGGCTTTCATCGGCAATCAGCCCCAGCATTTT	CASSDSLLRDRAFIGNQPQHF
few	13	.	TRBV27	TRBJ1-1	TGTGCCAGCAGTTCTGAGGGGTGGACTGAAGCTTTCTTT	CASSSEGWTEAFF
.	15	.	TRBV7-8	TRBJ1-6	TGTGCCAGCAGTGTTGACTCCATTTCGAATTCACCCCTCCACTTT	CASSVDSISNSPLHF
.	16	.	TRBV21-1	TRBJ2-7	TGTGCCAGCTCCGGGACTAGCGGGAGGGCCGTTCGCGAGCAGTACTTC	CASSGTSGRAVREQYF
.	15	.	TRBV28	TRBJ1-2	TGTGCCAGCAGTTACCAGGGGCAGTCGGGCTATGGCTACACCTTC	CASSYQGQSGYGYTF
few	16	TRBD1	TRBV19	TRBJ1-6	TGTGCCAGTAGTAAAGGGACAGGGGCGAATAATTCACCCCTCCACTTT	CASSKGTGANNSPLHF
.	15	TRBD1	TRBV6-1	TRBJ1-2	TGTGCCAGCAGTGTGCCCAGGACAGGGTACTTTGGCTACACCTTC	CASSVPRTGYFGYTF
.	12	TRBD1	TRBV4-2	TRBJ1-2	TGTGCCAGCAGCCAAGAAGGGGGCGGCTACACCTTC	CASSQEGGGYTF
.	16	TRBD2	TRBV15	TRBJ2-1	TGTGCCACCAGCAGGGTGAAGGGGACTAACAACAATGAGCAGTTCTTC	CATSRVKGTNNNEQFF
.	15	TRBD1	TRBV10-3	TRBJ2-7	TGTGCCATCAGTGAGTCGGGGAACAGGGGCCACGAGCAGTACTTC	CAISESGNRGHEQYF
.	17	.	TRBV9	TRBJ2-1	TGTGCCAGCAGCGTAGGGTCGTCGACGAGCTCCTACAATGAGCAGTTCTTC	CASSVGSSTSSYNEQFF
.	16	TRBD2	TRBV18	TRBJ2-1	TGTGCCAGCTCACCTCCGGGACTAGCGGGAGGGGATGAGCAGTTCTTC	CASSPPGLAGGDEQFF
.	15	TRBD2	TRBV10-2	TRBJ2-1	TGCGCCAGCAGTGAGCTAGCGGGGATTAGAAATGAGCAGTTCTTC	CASSELAGIRNEQFF
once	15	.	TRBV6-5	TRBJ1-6	TGTGCCAGCAGTTACAGGGTCTCCTATAATTCACCCCTCCACTTT	CASSYRVSYNSPLHF
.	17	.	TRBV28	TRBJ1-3	TGTGCCAGCAGTTTATGGTCAAGGGGGAGCTCTGGAAACACCATATATTTT	CASSLWSRGSSGNTIYF
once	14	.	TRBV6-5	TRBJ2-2	TGTGCCAGCAGTTACTCATTACAGTCCGGGGAGCTGTTTTTT	CASSYSLQSGELFF
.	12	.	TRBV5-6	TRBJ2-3	TGTGCCAGCAGCTCGGGCCCACCCACGCAGTATTTT	CASSSGPPTQYF
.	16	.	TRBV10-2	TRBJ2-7	TGCGCCAGCAGTGAGACTCCGTGGAGTAGCGGATACGAGCAGTACTTC	CASSETPWSSGYEQYF
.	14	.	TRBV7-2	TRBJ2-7	TGTGCCAGCAGCTTAGGGGGACAAACCTACGAGCAGTACTTC	CASSLGGQTYEQYF
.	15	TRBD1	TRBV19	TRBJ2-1	TGTGCCAGTAGTATCCGACAGGGGGGTGTGGGTGAGCAGTTCTTC	CASSIRQGGVGEQFF
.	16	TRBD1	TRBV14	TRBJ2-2	TGTGCCAGCAGCCGCGTGGACAGGGGGAACACCGGGGAGCTGTTTTTT	CASSRVDRGNTGELFF
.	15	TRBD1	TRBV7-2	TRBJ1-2	TGTGCCAGCAGCTTGACAGGGGCCTCTAACGATGGCTACACCTTC	CASSLTGASNDGYTF